What follows describes a single TCR beta chain. Its antigen is unknown. The CDR3 is made up of 13 amino acids. CDR1 and CDR2 from the germline V gene are DFQATT and SNEGSKA (reference sequence). Trimming stripped 3 bases from V and 1 base from J, with 8 bases between. This entry belongs to a study of CD8 T cells in ankylosing spondylitis. Study-wide points: Relatively scarce in peripheral blood, disease-linked clones were CD8+. A motif in TCR beta, a set of roughly 8 highly homologous variants, appeared characteristic of ankylosing spondylitis blood.

Each CDR3 protein is one row after TCRdb ran MiXCR on the 5' RACE reads. The sample lists fewer than 450,000 distinct CDR3 sequences, roughly a sixth occurring once. The chain links TRBV20-1 to TRBJ2-3; D is ambiguous. Sequencing used blood, either unsorted or a sorted T cell fraction (not recorded which). This receptor was identified in a male donor with ankylosing spondylitis. CDR3 DNA: TGCAGTGCTAGGAGCCCCCGCACAGATACGCAGTATTTT. Translating gives CSARSPRTDTQYF.